Here is one T cell receptor beta chain with its context. This sample is drawn from a study of blood T cell repertoires in COVID-19. Across the study: Acute and convalescent COVID-19 samples came from the United States, Italy and Spain. In each case, the material was cDNA or gDNA derived from T cells, B-cell-depleted T cells, or PBMCs.

It was during active infection that Seattle patients were enrolled and then longitudinally followed. V lost 9 bases, J lost 1 base, and 9 bases lay in between. This CDR3 has 12 amino acids. Germline V gives CDR1 LNHDA, CDR2 SQIVND (reference sequence). TCRdb keeps only in-frame clones here, not all; method: immunoSEQ multiplex PCR. This sample carries about 92,000 clones, roughly 89% of them seen once, and the ten largest clones take about 16%. The TCR originated in an older woman with COVID-19, enrolled during active disease. The chain has TRBV19 and TRBJ1-1; perhaps TRBD1 as D (5 bases). Specimen: peripheral blood. The CDR3 DNA sequence: TGTGCCAGCCTAACAGGGAACACTGAAGCTTTCTTT. Translation gives CASLTGNTEAFF.